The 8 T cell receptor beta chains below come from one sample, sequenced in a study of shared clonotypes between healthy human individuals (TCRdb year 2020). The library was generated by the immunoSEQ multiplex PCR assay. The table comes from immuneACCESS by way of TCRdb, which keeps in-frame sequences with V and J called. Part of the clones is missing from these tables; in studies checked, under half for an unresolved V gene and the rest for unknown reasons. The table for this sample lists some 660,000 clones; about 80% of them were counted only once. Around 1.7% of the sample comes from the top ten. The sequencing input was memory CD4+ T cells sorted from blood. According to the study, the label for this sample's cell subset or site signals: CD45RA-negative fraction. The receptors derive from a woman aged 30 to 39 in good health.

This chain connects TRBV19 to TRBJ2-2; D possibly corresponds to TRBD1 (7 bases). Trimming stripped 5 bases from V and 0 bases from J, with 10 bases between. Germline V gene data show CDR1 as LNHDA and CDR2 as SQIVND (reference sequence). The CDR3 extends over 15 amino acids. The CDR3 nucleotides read TGTGCCAGTAGTCGGGGGACAGCGAACACCGGGGAGCTGTTTTTT. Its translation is CASSRGTANTGELFF.

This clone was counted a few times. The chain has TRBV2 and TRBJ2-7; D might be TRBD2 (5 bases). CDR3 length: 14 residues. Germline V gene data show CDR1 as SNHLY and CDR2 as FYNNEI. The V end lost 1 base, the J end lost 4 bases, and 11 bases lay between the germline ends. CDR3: CASSEGLGGYEQYF. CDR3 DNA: TGTGCCAGCAGTGAAGGACTGGGCGGGTACGAGCAGTACTTC.

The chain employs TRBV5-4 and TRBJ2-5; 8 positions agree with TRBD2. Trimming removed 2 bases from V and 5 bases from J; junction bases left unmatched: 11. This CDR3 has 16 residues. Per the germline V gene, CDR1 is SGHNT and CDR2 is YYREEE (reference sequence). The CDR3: CASSLTGLVGLETQYF. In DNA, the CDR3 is TGTGCCAGCAGCTTAACGGGACTAGTAGGGCTGGAGACCCAGTACTTC.

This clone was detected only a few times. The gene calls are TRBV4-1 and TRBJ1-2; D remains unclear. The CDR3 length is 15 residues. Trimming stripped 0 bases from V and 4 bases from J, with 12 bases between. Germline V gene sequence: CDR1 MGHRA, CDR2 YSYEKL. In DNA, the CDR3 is TGCGCCAGCAGCCAAGATACGCGGGTACCCTATGGCTACACCTTC. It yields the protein CASSQDTRVPYGYTF.

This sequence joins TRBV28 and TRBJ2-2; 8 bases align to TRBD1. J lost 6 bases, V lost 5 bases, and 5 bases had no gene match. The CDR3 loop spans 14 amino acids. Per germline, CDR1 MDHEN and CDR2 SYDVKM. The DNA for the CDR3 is TGTGCCAGCAGTACGGGACAGGACCCCGGGGAGCTGTTTTTT. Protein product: CASSTGQDPGELFF.

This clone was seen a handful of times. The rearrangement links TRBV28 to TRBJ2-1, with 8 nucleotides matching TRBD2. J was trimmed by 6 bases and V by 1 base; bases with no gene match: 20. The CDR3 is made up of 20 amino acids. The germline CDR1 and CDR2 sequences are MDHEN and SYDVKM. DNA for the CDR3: TGTGCCAGCAGTTTATCCGACCCGGGACTAGTTGGTATCCCCCGCAATGAGCAGTTCTTC. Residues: CASSLSDPGLVGIPRNEQFF.

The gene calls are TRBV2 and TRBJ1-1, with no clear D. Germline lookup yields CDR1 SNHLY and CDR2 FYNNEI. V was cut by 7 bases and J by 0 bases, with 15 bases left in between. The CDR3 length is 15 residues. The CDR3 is CASTQQMIMNTEAFF. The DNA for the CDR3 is TGTGCCAGCACGCAGCAGATGATCATGAACACTGAAGCTTTCTTT.

CDR3 DNA sequence: TGTGCCAGCAGCTCTGACAGACGAAGCTATGGCTACACCTTC. Translation gives CASSSDRRSYGYTF. V and J are TRBV7-9 and TRBJ1-2; tentatively, D is TRBD1 (5 bases). The V end lost 4 bases, the J end lost 4 bases, and 13 bases lay between the germline ends. CDR1 is SEHNR and CDR2 is FQNEAQ in the germline V gene (reference sequence). CDR3 length: 14 residues.